The following is a T cell receptor (beta chain) sequence with its context. The CDR3 loop spans 12 amino acids. Trimming cost V 1 base and J 11 bases, with 9 bases left between them. CDR1 is PRHDT, CDR2 FYEKMQ, per germline (reference sequence). The entry originates in a study of T-cell reconstitution after alpha-beta-depleted transplantation in children. Unique molecular identifiers were incorporated when the TCRbeta library was constructed. TCRdb reprocessed the PCR reads with MiXCR, giving one entry per CDR3 protein. The table lists a few hundred thousand distinct CDR3 sequences, roughly 22% of them singletons.

Sequencing was performed on PBMCs from the stem cell graft donor, taken from the stem cell graft. The J gene is TRBJ2-1, the V gene TRBV13; D gene unclear. This receptor was identified in a human donor who donated a stem cell graft to a child with acute myeloid leukemia. CDR3 region: CASSLVSRKQFF. CDR3 nucleotide sequence: TGTGCCAGCAGCTTAGTCAGCCGCAAGCAGTTCTTC.